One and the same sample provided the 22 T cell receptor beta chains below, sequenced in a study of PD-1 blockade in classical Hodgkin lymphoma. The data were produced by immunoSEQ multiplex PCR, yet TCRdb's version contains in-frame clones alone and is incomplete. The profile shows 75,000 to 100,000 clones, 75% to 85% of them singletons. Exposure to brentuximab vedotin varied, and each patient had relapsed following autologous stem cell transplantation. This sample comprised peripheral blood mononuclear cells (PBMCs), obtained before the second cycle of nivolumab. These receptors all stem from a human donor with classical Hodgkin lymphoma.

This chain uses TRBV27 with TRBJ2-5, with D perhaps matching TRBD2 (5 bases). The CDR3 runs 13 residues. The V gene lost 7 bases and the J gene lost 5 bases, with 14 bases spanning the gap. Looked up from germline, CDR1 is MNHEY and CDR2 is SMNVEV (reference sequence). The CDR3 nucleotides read TGTGCCAGCAAAACGTGGACTGGGGAGACCCAGTACTTC. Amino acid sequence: CASKTWTGETQYF.

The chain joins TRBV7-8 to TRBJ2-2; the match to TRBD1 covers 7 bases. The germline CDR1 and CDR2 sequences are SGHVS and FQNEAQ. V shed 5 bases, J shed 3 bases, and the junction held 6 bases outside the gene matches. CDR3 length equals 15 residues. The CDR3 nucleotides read TGTGCCAGCAGCCACCGACAGGGTGACACCGGGGAGCTGTTTTTT. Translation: CASSHRQGDTGELFF.

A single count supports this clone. The CDR3 nucleotides are TGCGCCAGCAGCTTCGGTAGCACAGATACGCAGTATTTT. It translates to CASSFGSTDTQYF. The V and J genes are TRBV5-1 and TRBJ2-3; no reliable D call. The germline gives CDR1 SGHRS, CDR2 YFSETQ. Trimming pared 2 bases from V and 0 bases from J, leaving 4 bases between. CDR3 length equals 13 residues.

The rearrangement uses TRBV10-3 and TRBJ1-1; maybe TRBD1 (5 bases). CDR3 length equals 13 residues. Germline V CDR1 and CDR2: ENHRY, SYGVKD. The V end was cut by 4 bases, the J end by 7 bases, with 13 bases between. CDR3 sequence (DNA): TGTGCCATCAGTGGGGGGACGGGTGATGAAGCTTTCTTT. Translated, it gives CAISGGTGDEAFF.

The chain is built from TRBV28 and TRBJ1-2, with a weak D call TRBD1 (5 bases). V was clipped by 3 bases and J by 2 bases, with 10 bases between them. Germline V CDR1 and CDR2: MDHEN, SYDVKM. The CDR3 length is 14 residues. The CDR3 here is CASSFPGTNYGYTF. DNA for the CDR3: TGTGCCAGCAGTTTCCCAGGGACCAACTATGGCTACACCTTC.

DNA for the CDR3: TGTGCCAGCTCACCACGGGGGGGTGCGGGCTCCTACAATGAGCAGTTCTTC. Protein product: CASSPRGGAGSYNEQFF. This chain links TRBV18 with TRBJ2-1; 7 bases match TRBD2. The germline gives CDR1 KGHSH, CDR2 LQKENI. Unmatched junction bases numbered 6, after V lost 1 base and J lost 0 bases. This CDR3 is built from 17 residues.

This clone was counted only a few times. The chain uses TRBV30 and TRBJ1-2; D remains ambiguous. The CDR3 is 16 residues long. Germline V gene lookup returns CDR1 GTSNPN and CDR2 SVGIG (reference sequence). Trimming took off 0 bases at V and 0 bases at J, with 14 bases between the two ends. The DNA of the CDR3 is TGTGCCTGGAGTGTTTCAATGGCAGCAGCTAACTATGGCTACACCTTC. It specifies CAWSVSMAAANYGYTF.

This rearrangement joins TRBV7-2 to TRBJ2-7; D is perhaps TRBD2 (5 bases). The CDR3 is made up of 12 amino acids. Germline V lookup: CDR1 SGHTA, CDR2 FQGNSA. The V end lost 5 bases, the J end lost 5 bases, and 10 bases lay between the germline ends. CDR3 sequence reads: CASSAPSNEQYF. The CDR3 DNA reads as TGTGCCAGCAGCGCCCCTAGCAACGAGCAGTACTTC.

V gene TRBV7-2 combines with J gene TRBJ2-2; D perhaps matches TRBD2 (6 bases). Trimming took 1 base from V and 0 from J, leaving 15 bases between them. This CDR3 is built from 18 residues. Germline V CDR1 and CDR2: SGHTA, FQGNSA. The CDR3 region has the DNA TGTGCCAGCAGCTTAGAGCCCGGGGGTAAAGCGAACACCGGGGAGCTGTTTTTT. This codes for CASSLEPGGKANTGELFF.

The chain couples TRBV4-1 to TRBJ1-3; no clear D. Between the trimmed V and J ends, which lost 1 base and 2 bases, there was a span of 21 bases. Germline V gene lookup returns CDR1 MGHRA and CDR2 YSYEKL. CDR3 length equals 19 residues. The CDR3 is CASSQGPPPGGIAGNTIYF. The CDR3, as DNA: TGCGCCAGCAGCCAAGGGCCCCCGCCGGGCGGGATCGCTGGAAACACCATATATTTT.

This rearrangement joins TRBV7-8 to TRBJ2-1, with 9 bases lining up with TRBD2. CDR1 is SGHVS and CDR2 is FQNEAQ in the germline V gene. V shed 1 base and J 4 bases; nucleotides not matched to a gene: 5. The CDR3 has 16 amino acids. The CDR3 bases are TGTGCCAGCAGCTTAGGAGCGGGAGGAGCTTACAATGAGCAGTTCTTC. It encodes CASSLGAGGAYNEQFF.

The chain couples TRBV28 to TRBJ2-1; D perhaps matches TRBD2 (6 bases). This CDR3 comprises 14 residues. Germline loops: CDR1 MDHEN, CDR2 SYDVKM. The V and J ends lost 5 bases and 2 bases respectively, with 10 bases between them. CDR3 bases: TGTGCCAGCAGTGAGCGGGCCCCCTACAATGAGCAGTTCTTC. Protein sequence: CASSERAPYNEQFF.

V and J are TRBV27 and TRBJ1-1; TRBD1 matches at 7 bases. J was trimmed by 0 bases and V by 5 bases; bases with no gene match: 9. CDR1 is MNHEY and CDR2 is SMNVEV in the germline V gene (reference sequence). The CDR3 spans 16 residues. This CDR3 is CASSADRVGMNTEAFF. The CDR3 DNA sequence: TGTGCCAGCAGTGCCGACAGGGTCGGGATGAACACTGAAGCTTTCTTT.

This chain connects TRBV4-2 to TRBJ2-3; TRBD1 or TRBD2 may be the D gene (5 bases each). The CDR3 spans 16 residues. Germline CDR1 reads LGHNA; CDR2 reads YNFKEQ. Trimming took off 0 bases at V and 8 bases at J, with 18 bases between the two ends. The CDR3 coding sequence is TGTGCCAGCAGCCAAGAAAGGATGAGGGACCTCCCTACGCAGTATTTT. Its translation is CASSQERMRDLPTQYF.

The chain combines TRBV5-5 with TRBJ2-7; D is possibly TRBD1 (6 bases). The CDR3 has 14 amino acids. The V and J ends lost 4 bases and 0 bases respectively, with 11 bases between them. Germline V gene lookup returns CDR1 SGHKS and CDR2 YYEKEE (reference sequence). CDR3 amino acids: CASSQRGSSYEQYF. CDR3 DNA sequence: TGTGCCAGCAGCCAGAGGGGGAGCTCCTACGAGCAGTACTTC.

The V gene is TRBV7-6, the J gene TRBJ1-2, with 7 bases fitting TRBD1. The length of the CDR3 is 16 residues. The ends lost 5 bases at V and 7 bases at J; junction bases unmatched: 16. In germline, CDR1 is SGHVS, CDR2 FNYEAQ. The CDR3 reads CASSRITGDAYSGYTF. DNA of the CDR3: TGTGCCAGCAGCCGGATAACAGGGGATGCGTACTCTGGCTACACCTTC.

CDR3 sequence: CASSLRTPASTDTQYF. The CDR3 DNA reads TGTGCCAGCAGCTTGAGAACACCCGCTAGCACAGATACGCAGTATTTT. V gene TRBV5-4 combines with J gene TRBJ2-3, with unresolved D. V dropped 1 base and J dropped 0 bases, with 12 bases sitting between them. The CDR3 is made up of 16 amino acids. Per germline, CDR1 SGHNT and CDR2 YYREEE (reference sequence). The full variable domain, with the rest looked up from reference TRBV5-4 and TRBJ2-3, is ETGVTQSPTHLIKTRGQQVTLRCSSQSGHNTVSWYQQALGQGPQFIFQYYREEENGRGNFPPRFSGLQFPNYSSELNVNALELDDSALYLCASSLRTPASTDTQYFGPGTRLTVL.

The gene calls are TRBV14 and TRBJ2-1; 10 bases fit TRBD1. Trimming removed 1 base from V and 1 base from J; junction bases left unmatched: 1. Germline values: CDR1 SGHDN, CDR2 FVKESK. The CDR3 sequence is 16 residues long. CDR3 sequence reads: CASSQVGQGSYNEQFF. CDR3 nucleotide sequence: TGTGCCAGCAGCCAAGTGGGACAGGGGTCCTACAATGAGCAGTTCTTC. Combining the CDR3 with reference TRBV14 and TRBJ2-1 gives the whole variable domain EAGVTQFPSHSVIEKGQTVTLRCDPISGHDNLYWYRRVMGKEIKFLLHFVKESKQDESGMPNNRFLAERTGGTYSTLKVQPAELEDSGVYFCASSQVGQGSYNEQFFGPGTRLTVL.

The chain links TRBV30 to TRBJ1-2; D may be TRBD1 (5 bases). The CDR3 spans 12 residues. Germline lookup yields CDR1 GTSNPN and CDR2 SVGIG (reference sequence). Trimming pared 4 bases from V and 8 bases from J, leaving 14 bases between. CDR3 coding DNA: TGTGCCTGGAATGGAGGGGCGGGCGGCTACACCTTC. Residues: CAWNGGAGGYTF. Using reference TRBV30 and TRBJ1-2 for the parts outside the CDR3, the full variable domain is SQTIHQWPATLVQPVGSPLSLECTVEGTSNPNLYWYRQAAGRGLQLLFYSVGIGQISSEVPQNLSASRPQDRQFILSSKKLLLSDSGFYLCAWNGGAGGYTFGSGTRLTVV.

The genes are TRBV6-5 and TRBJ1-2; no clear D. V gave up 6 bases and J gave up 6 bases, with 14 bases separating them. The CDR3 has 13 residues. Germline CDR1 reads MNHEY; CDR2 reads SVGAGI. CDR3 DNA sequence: TGTGCCAGCAGAGGCCAAAACTACAATGGCTACACCTTC. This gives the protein CASRGQNYNGYTF.

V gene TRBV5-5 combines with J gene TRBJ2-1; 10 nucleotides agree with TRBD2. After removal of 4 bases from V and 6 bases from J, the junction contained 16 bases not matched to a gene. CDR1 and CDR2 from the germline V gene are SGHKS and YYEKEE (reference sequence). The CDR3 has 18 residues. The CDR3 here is CASSPTRLAGLVSNEQFF. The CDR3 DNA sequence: TGTGCCAGCAGCCCGACAAGACTAGCGGGCCTTGTGAGCAATGAGCAGTTCTTC.

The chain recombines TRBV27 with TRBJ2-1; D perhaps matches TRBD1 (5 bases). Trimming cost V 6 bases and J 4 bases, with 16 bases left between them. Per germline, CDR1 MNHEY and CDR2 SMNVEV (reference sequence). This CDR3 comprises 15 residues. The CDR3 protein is CASRSFGATYNEQFF. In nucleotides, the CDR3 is TGTGCCAGCAGGTCCTTTGGGGCGACTTACAATGAGCAGTTCTTC.